The clone carrying this T cell receptor beta chain was observed many times. This sample stems from a study of T cells in Graves' hyperthyroidism and ophthalmopathy. With 0 bases removed from V and 10 bases from J, the gap between germline ends came to 15 bases. The length of the CDR3 is 13 residues. From germline, CDR1 is GTSNPN and CDR2 SVGIG (reference sequence). Researchers took RNA transcripts and amplified the TCR beta CDR3 regions from them. When the TCR CDR3 underwent first-round RT-PCR, the HTBI primer set was used. Each CDR3 protein is one row after TCRdb ran MiXCR on the multiplex PCR reads. Altogether about 370,000 distinct CDR3 sequences are present, 12% to 15% being singletons, with the ten largest covering roughly 19%.

Specimen: blood. The rearrangement links TRBV30 to TRBJ1-1, with D possibly TRBD1 on 5 matching bases. The source is a woman in her sixties or seventies with Graves' ophthalmopathy. The CDR3 is CAWSVRDQLPAFF. The CDR3 bases are TGTGCCTGGAGTGTACGGGACCAATTACCAGCTTTCTTT.